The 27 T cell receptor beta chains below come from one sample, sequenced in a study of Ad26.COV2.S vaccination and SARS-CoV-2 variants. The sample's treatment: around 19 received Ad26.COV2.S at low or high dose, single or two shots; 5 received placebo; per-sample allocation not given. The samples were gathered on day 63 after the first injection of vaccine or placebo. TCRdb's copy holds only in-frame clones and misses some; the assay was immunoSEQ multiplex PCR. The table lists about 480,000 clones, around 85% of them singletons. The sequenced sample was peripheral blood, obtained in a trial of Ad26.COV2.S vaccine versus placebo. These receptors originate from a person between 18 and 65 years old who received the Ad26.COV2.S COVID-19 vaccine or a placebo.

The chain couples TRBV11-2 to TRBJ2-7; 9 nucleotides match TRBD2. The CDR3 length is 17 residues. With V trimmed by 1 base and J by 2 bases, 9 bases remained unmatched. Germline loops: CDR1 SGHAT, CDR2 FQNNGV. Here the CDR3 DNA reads TGTGCCAGCAGCTTAGTTGGCGGGAGGGCCCGAACCTACGAGCAGTACTTC. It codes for CASSLVGGRARTYEQYF.

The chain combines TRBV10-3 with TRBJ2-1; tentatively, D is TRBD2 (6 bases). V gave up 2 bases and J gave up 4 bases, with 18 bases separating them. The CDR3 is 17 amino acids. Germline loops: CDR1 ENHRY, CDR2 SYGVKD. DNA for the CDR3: TGTGCCATCAGTGAGAGGGCCGGAGGGGCCCCTTACAATGAGCAGTTCTTC. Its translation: CAISERAGGAPYNEQFF.

CDR3 sequence (DNA): TGTGCCAGCAGCTTAGCGTCATCGACTTGGTCTGAAGCTTTCTTT. Its translation is CASSLASSTWSEAFF. V usage is TRBV7-8 and J usage is TRBJ1-1; D uncertain. The CDR3 consists of 15 residues. Germline V CDR1 and CDR2: SGHVS, FQNEAQ. Trimming removed 0 bases at V and 6 bases at J, with 14 bases between.

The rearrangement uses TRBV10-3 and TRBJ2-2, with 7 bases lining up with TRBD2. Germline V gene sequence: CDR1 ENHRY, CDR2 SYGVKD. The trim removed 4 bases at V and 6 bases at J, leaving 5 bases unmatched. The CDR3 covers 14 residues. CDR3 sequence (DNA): TGTGCCATCAGTGCCGCGACTAGCCCCGGGGAGCTGTTTTTT. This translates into CAISAATSPGELFF.

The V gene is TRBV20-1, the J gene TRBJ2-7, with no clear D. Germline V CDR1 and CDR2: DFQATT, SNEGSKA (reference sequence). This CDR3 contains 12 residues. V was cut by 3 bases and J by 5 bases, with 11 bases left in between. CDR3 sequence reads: CSASRADHEQYF. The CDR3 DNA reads TGCAGTGCTAGTAGGGCTGACCACGAGCAGTACTTC.

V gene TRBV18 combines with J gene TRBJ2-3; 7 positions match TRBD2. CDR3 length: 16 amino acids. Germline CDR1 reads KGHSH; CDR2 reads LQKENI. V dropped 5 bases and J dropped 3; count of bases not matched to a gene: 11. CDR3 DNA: TGTGCCAGCTCATCACTAGCGCGAGCCGATACAGATACGCAGTATTTT. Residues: CASSSLARADTDTQYF.

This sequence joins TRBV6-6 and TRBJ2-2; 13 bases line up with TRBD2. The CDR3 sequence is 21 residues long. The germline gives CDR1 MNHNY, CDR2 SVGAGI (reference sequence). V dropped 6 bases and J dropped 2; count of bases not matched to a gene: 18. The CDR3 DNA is TGTGCCAGCAGCCAGAACCTGGGACTAGCGGGATTTGGCCGTAACACCGGGGAGCTGTTTTTT. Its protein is CASSQNLGLAGFGRNTGELFF.

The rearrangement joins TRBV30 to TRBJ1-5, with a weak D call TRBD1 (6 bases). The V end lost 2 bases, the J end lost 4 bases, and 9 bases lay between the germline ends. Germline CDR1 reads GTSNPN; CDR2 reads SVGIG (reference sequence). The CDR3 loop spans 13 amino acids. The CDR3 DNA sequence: TGTGCCTGGAGTCACAGGGCGAATCAGCCCCAGCATTTT. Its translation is CAWSHRANQPQHF.

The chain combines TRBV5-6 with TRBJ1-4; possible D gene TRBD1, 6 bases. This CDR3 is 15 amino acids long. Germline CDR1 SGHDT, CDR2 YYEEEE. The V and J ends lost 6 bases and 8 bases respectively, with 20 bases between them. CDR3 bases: TGTGCCAGCATAACGATGGGCAGGGGTGAAGAAAAACTGTTTTTT. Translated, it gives CASITMGRGEEKLFF.

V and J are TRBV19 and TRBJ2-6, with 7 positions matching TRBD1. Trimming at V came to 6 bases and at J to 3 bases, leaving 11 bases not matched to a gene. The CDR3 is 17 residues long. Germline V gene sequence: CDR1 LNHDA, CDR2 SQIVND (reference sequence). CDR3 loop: CASSKQGKSLGANVLTF. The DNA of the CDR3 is TGTGCCAGTAGCAAACAGGGGAAAAGTCTTGGGGCCAACGTCCTGACTTTC.

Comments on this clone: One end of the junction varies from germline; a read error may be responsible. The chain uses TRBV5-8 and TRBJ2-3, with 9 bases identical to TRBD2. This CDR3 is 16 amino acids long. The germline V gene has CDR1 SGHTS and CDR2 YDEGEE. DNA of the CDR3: TGTGCCGGCAGCTTGGCGACTAGCGGAGGCACAGATACGCAGTATTTT. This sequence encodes CAGSLATSGGTDTQYF.

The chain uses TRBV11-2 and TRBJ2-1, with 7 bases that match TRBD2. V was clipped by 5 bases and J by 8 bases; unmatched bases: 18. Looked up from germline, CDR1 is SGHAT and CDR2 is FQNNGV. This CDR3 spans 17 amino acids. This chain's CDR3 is CASSPKVVVAGAHEQFF. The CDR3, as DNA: TGTGCCAGCAGCCCCAAAGTCGTGGTAGCGGGTGCCCATGAGCAGTTCTTC.

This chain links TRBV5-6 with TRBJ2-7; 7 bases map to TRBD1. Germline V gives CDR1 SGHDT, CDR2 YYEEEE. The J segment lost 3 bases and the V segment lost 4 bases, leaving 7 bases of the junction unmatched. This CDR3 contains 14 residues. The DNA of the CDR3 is TGTGCCAGCAGCAGACCGGGACAGAGCTACGAGCAGTACTTC. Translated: CASSRPGQSYEQYF.

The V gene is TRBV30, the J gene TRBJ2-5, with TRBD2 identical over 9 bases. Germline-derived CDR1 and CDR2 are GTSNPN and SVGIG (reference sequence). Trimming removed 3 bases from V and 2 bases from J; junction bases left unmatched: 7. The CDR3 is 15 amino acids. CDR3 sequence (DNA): TGTGCCTGGAGGGGACTAGCCGGACTACAAGAGACCCAGTACTTC. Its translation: CAWRGLAGLQETQYF.

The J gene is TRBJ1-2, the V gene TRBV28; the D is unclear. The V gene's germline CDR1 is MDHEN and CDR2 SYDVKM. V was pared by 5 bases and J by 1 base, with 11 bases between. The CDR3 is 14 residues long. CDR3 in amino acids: CASSPLAINYGYTF. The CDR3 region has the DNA TGTGCCAGCAGTCCCCTGGCGATTAACTATGGCTACACCTTC.

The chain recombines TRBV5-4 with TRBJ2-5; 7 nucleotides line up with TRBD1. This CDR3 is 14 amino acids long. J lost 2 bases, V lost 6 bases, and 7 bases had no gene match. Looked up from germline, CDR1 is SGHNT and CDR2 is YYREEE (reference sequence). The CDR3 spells CASKPGQLQETQYF. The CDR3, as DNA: TGTGCCAGCAAGCCGGGACAGCTACAAGAGACCCAGTACTTC.

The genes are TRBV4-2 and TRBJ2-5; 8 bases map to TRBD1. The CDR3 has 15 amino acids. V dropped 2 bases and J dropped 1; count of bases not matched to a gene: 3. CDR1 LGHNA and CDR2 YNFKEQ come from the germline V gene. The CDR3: CASSQPGTGQETQYF. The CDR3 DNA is TGTGCCAGCAGCCAACCTGGGACAGGCCAAGAGACCCAGTACTTC.

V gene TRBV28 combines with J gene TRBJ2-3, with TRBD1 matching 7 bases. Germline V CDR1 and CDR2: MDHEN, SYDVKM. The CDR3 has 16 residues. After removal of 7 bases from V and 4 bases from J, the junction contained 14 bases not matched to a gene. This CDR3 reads CASIEQGLPRADTQYF. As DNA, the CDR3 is TGTGCCAGCATTGAACAGGGGTTACCTCGAGCAGATACGCAGTATTTT.

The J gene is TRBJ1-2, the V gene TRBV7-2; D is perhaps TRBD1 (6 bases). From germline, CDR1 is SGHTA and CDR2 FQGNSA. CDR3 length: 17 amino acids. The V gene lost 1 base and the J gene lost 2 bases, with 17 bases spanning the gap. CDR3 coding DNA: TGTGCCAGCAGCTTAGTACCACCACCTACAGGGAACTATGGCTACACCTTC. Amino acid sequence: CASSLVPPPTGNYGYTF.

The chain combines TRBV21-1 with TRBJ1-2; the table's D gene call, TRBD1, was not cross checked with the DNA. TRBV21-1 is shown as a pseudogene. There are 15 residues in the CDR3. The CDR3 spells CASTGARGDDYGYTF. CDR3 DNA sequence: TGTGCCAGCACTGGGGCCAGGGGGGATGACTATGGCTACACCTTC.

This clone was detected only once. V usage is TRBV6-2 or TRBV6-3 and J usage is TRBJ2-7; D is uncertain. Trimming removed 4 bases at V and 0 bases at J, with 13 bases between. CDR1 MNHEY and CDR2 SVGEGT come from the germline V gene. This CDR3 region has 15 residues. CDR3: CASSFPFGYSYEQYF. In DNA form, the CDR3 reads TGTGCCAGCAGTTTCCCTTTTGGGTACTCCTACGAGCAGTACTTC.

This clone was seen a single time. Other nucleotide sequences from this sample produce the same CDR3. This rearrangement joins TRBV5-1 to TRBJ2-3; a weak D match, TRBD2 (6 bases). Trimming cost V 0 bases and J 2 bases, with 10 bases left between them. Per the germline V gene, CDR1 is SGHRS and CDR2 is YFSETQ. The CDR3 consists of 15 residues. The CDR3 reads CASSLGSGPTDTQYF. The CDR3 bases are TGCGCCAGCAGCTTGGGTAGCGGACCCACAGATACGCAGTATTTT.

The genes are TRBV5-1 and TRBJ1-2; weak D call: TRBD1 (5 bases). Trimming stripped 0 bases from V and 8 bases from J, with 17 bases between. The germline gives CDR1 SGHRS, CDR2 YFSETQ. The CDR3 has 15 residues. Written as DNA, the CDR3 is TGCGCCAGCAGCTTGGAGATCGCCTCCAGGGTCGGCTACACCTTC. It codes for CASSLEIASRVGYTF.

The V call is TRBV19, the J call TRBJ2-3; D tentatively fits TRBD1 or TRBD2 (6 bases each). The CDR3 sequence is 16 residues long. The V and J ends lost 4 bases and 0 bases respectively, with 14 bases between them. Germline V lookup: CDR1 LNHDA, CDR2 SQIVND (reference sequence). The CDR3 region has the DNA TGTGCCAGTAGTACTTGGCGCGGGACAAGCACAGATACGCAGTATTTT. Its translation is CASSTWRGTSTDTQYF. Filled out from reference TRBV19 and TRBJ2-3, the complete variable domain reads DGGITQSPKYLFRKEGQNVTLSCEQNLNHDAMYWYRQDPGQGLRLIYYSQIVNDFQKGDIAEGYSVSREKKESFPLTVTSAQKNPTAFYLCASSTWRGTSTDTQYFGPGTRLTVL.

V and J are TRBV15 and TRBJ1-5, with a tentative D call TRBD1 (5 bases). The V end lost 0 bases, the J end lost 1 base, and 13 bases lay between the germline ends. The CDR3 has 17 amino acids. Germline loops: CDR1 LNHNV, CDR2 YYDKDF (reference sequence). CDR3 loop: CATSRDIQGISNQPQHF. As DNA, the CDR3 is TGTGCCACCAGCAGAGATATTCAGGGAATAAGCAATCAGCCCCAGCATTTT.

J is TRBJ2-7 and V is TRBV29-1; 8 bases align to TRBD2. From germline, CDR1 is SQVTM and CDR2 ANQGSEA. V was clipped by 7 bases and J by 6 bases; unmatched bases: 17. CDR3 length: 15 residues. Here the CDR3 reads CSAGGAARGFSEQYF. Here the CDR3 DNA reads TGCAGCGCGGGGGGGGCCGCCAGGGGTTTCAGCGAGCAGTACTTC.

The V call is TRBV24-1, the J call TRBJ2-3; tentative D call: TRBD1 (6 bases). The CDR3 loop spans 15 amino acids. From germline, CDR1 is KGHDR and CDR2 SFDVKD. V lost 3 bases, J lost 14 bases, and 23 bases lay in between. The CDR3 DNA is TGTGCCACCAGTGATCCCGGACAGAGTACATCATTGGTGTATTTT. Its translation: CATSDPGQSTSLVYF.